These 27 T cell receptor beta chains originate from one sample sequenced in a study of Graves' ophthalmopathy and Graves' hyperthyroidism. RNA transcripts served as template for amplifying TCR beta CDR3 sequences. RT-PCR with HTBI primers came first, then second-round multiplex PCR. TCRdb passed the multiplex PCR reads through MiXCR, listing each CDR3 protein once. The data contain 580,000 or so distinct CDR3 sequences, less than 40% of them singletons. The material sequenced was peripheral blood or thyroid tissue (not recorded which). These receptors were taken from an adult man with Graves' hyperthyroidism.

A note on this clonotype: Since a much larger clone is just one base distant, this may be a read error. V usage is TRBV7-9 and J usage is TRBJ2-7, with a weak D call TRBD2 (7 bases). Trimming removed 3 bases at V and 5 bases at J, with 14 bases between. Germline CDR1 is SEHNR and CDR2 is FQNEAQ (reference sequence). This CDR3 comprises 14 residues. As DNA, the CDR3 is TGTGCCAGCAGCTTGGACGGGGGGCCCGACGAGCAGTACTTC. It yields the protein CASSLDGGPDEQYF.

The chain combines TRBV6-5 with TRBJ2-7, with TRBD1 matching over 7 bases. The CDR3 loop spans 14 amino acids. Trimming cost V 5 bases and J 2 bases; bases outside gene matches: 6. CDR1 is MNHEY and CDR2 is SVGAGI in the germline V gene. This CDR3 is CASSRRDRPYEQYF. The CDR3 bases are TGTGCCAGCAGTCGCCGGGACAGACCCTACGAGCAGTACTTC.

The chain is built from TRBV20-1 and TRBJ2-3, with a weak D call TRBD2 (6 bases). There are 12 residues in the CDR3. V lost 5 bases and J lost 6, with 12 bases in between. The germline CDR1 and CDR2 sequences are DFQATT and SNEGSKA (reference sequence). The CDR3 DNA follows: TGCAGTGCTTCTCAAAGCGGGGATACGCAGTATTTT. Protein product: CSASQSGDTQYF.

The CDR3 reads CSVGNLGPANYGYTF. The DNA of the CDR3 is TGCAGCGTTGGAAATTTAGGGCCCGCTAACTATGGCTACACCTTC. This chain links TRBV29-1 with TRBJ1-2, with D unresolved. Germline V gene sequence: CDR1 SQVTM, CDR2 ANQGSEA. CDR3 length: 15 amino acids. The V and J ends lost 4 bases and 0 bases respectively, with 15 bases between them.

This clonotype appeared a few times. This chain joins TRBV20-1 and TRBJ2-5; a possible D gene is TRBD2 (6 bases). V lost 3 bases and J lost 11, with 22 bases in between. Germline assignment: CDR1 DFQATT and CDR2 SNEGSKA (reference sequence). The CDR3 length is 14 residues. In DNA form, the CDR3 reads TGCAGTGCTAGTGGGCACTCCTCTGGGGGGACGCAGTACTTC. It codes for CSASGHSSGGTQYF.

This chain uses TRBV28 with TRBJ1-6; 7 bases are a match to TRBD1. Germline V CDR1 and CDR2: MDHEN, SYDVKM. The V segment lost 8 bases and the J segment 6 bases; nucleotides outside the gene matches: 4. This CDR3 contains 13 residues. The CDR3 here is CASRRDSNSPLHF. The DNA of the CDR3 is TGTGCCAGCCGCCGGGACAGTAATTCACCCCTCCACTTT.

V gene TRBV20-1 combines with J gene TRBJ1-1; tentative D call: TRBD1 (6 bases). The ends were cut back, 2 bases at V and 4 bases at J, with 17 bases in the middle. The CDR3 has 15 residues. The germline V gene encodes CDR1 DFQATT and CDR2 SNEGSKA (reference sequence). The DNA of the CDR3 is TGCAGTGCTAGAAACAGGGCCGTAAGGGGCACTGAAGCTTTCTTT. This gives the protein CSARNRAVRGTEAFF.

The genes are TRBV19 and TRBJ2-7, with TRBD1 as a possible D gene (5 bases). The CDR3 covers 13 residues. CDR1 is LNHDA, CDR2 SQIVND, per germline (reference sequence). Trimming pared 4 bases from V and 6 bases from J, leaving 13 bases between. The CDR3 here is CASSTLGVGEQYF. The DNA of the CDR3 is TGTGCCAGTAGTACCTTAGGGGTTGGCGAGCAGTACTTC. Based on the CDR3 plus reference TRBV19 and TRBJ2-7, the full variable domain is DGGITQSPKYLFRKEGQNVTLSCEQNLNHDAMYWYRQDPGQGLRLIYYSQIVNDFQKGDIAEGYSVSREKKESFPLTVTSAQKNPTAFYLCASSTLGVGEQYFGPGTRLTVT.

The chain recombines TRBV29-1 with TRBJ2-5; the D call may be TRBD1 or TRBD2 (5 bases each). CDR1 is SQVTM, CDR2 ANQGSEA, per germline. This CDR3 is 14 amino acids long. The ends were cut back, 6 bases at V and 9 bases at J, with 23 bases in the middle. CDR3 protein: CSVTTGDRHQPQYF. DNA for the CDR3: TGCAGCGTCACTACCGGGGACCGCCATCAGCCCCAGTACTTC.

V is TRBV4-3 and J is TRBJ1-4; D is uncertain. The CDR3 spans 16 residues. The germline gives CDR1 LGHNA, CDR2 YSLEER. Between the trimmed V and J ends, which lost 1 base and 3 bases, there was a span of 12 bases. DNA for the CDR3: TGCGCCAGCAGCCAAGTGGGAGTGATTGCTAATGAAAAACTGTTTTTT. Its protein is CASSQVGVIANEKLFF.

This clonotype was seen many times. The V gene is TRBV20-1, the J gene TRBJ2-7, with TRBD1 identical over 8 bases. Germline CDR1 reads DFQATT; CDR2 reads SNEGSKA (reference sequence). The CDR3 has 14 amino acids. Trimming cost V 0 bases and J 6 bases; bases outside gene matches: 7. The CDR3 region is CSARDPGQGPEQYF. The CDR3 region has the DNA TGCAGTGCTAGAGATCCCGGACAGGGCCCCGAGCAGTACTTC.

On this clonotype: One junction end does not reproduce the germline sequence, and a read error may be involved. The chain links TRBV30 to TRBJ2-3; D not resolved. The CDR3 length is 11 residues. Germline V gene data show CDR1 as GTSNPN and CDR2 as SVGIG (reference sequence). CDR3 DNA sequence: TGCGCCTGGAGAAGTCGCGATACGCAGTATTTT. It yields the protein CAWRSRDTQYF.

This clonotype was recorded many times. The chain couples TRBV25-1 to TRBJ2-7; D is ambiguous. Germline loops: CDR1 MGHDK, CDR2 SYGVNS. V dropped 1 base and J dropped 2 bases, with 9 bases sitting between them. The CDR3 loop spans 14 amino acids. CDR3: CASSEWGGAYEQYF. In DNA form, the CDR3 reads TGTGCCAGCAGTGAATGGGGTGGGGCCTACGAGCAGTACTTC.

This clonotype was seen repeatedly, ten times or more. The rearrangement uses TRBV7-2 and TRBJ2-7; a possible D gene is TRBD2 (5 bases). Germline V gives CDR1 SGHTA, CDR2 FQGNSA. The V and J ends lost 1 base and 4 bases respectively, with 17 bases between them. The CDR3 is 16 residues long. The CDR3 here is CASSLVPGLDTYEQYF. CDR3 DNA: TGTGCCAGCAGCTTAGTTCCCGGACTTGATACTTACGAGCAGTACTTC.

In its sample, this clonotype was seen many times. V usage is TRBV5-1 and J usage is TRBJ1-1, with 8 nucleotides matching TRBD1. The CDR3 runs 17 residues. V lost 4 bases, J lost 1 base, and 12 bases stayed unmatched. Germline lookup yields CDR1 SGHRS and CDR2 YFSETQ. Here the CDR3 DNA reads TGCGCCAGCAGCAAGGGACAGGTGAGCGGGTGGAACACTGAAGCTTTCTTT. This encodes CASSKGQVSGWNTEAFF.

This clonotype was seen a single time. The chain employs TRBV5-1 and TRBJ2-7; 8 positions agree with TRBD1. Unmatched junction bases numbered 7, after V lost 0 bases and J lost 5 bases. The CDR3 extends over 15 amino acids. Germline values: CDR1 SGHRS, CDR2 YFSETQ. The CDR3 coding sequence is TGCGCCAGCAGCTTGGTTTCAGGGGGCCTGGACGAGCAGTACTTC. Translated: CASSLVSGGLDEQYF.

The V gene is TRBV20-1, the J gene TRBJ2-3; D call uncertain. The CDR3 spans 13 residues. The V gene lost 2 bases and the J gene lost 4 bases, with 10 bases spanning the gap. The germline V gene has CDR1 DFQATT and CDR2 SNEGSKA (reference sequence). The CDR3 DNA reads as TGCAGTGCTAGACATGGCGTCGCAGATACGCAGTATTTT. This translates into CSARHGVADTQYF.

This clonotype was seen more than once but under ten times. This chain links TRBV9 with TRBJ2-7, with TRBD1 identical over 7 bases. Germline trimming cut 0 bases from V and 3 bases from J; bases unmatched to any gene: 3. Germline values: CDR1 SGDLS, CDR2 YYNGEE. The CDR3 extends over 14 amino acids. The CDR3 reads CASSVEAGGYEQYF. For the CDR3, the DNA is TGTGCCAGCAGCGTAGAGGCAGGGGGCTACGAGCAGTACTTC.

The V gene is TRBV3-1, the J gene TRBJ2-5; D is perhaps TRBD2 (5 bases). This CDR3 contains 16 residues. In germline, CDR1 is LGHDT, CDR2 YNNKEL (reference sequence). The V and J ends lost 0 bases and 3 bases respectively, with 14 bases between them. As DNA, the CDR3 is TGTGCCAGCAGCCAAGAACCCGCACGGCGGGAAGAGACCCAGTACTTC. Protein: CASSQEPARREETQYF.

This chain uses TRBV30 with TRBJ1-1, with unresolved D. The V and J ends lost 5 bases and 4 bases respectively, with 11 bases between them. Germline CDR1 and CDR2: GTSNPN and SVGIG (reference sequence). CDR3 size: 12 residues. This chain's CDR3 is CAWDKTGTEAFF. For the CDR3, the DNA is TGTGCCTGGGACAAAACCGGCACTGAAGCTTTCTTT.

Worth noting for this clonotype: Since a much larger clone is just one base distant, this may be a read error. This chain connects TRBV7-9 to TRBJ2-2; 12 bases align to TRBD2. CDR1 is SEHNR, CDR2 FQNEAQ, per germline (reference sequence). The CDR3 length is 15 residues. The CDR3 region is CASSLSSGRAGKLFF. The CDR3 DNA reads TGTGCCAGCAGCTTATCTAGCGGGAGGGCCGGGAAGCTGTTTTTT.

This clonotype was picked up many times. The genes are TRBV19 and TRBJ1-5, with TRBD1 matching 10 bases. The germline V gene encodes CDR1 LNHDA and CDR2 SQIVND (reference sequence). The CDR3 has 18 amino acids. With 6 bases clipped from V and 2 bases from J, the junction kept 13 bases outside the gene matches. CDR3 bases: TGTGCCAGTAGGGCGACAGGGGGCGGGAATATAGGCAATCAGCCCCAGCATTTT. Translating it yields CASRATGGGNIGNQPQHF.

This clonotype was seen repeatedly, ten times or more. The chain joins TRBV7-9 to TRBJ1-2; 7 nucleotides match TRBD1. The trim removed 2 bases at V and 3 bases at J, leaving 0 bases unmatched. The CDR3 has 13 amino acids. Germline CDR1 and CDR2: SEHNR and FQNEAQ (reference sequence). The chain's CDR3 is CASSLQGDYGYTF. DNA for the CDR3: TGTGCCAGCAGCTTACAGGGGGACTATGGCTACACCTTC.

This clonotype was counted ten times or more. The chain carries TRBV12-3 or TRBV12-4 and TRBJ1-1; weak D call: TRBD1 (5 bases). V was pared by 6 bases and J by 5 bases, with 13 bases between. This CDR3 is built from 13 residues. Here the CDR3 DNA reads TGTGCCAGCAGCCAGGGAGGAGGTACTGAAGCTTTCTTT. Translated, it gives CASSQGGGTEAFF.

Turning to this clonotype: The junction shows a germline mismatch at one end, possibly a read error. The chain joins TRBV5-1 to TRBJ2-7; unclear D gene. This CDR3 has 13 amino acids. CDR1 and CDR2 from the germline V gene are SGHRS and YFSETQ. The CDR3 DNA follows: TGTGCCAGCAGCTTACTCCCGATGGACGAGCAGTACTTC. Translating gives CASSLLPMDEQYF.

This clonotype came up many times. V usage is TRBV12-3 or TRBV12-4 and J usage is TRBJ1-2; D may be TRBD1 (6 bases). Deletions cut 3 bases from V and 5 bases from J, with 13 bases between. The CDR3 sequence is 14 residues long. The CDR3 nucleotides read TGTGCCAGCAGTTTGTCTGAGGGGGGATATGGCTACACCTTC. It encodes CASSLSEGGYGYTF.

In its sample, this clonotype was seen many times. The V gene is TRBV5-1, the J gene TRBJ1-1; D gene uncertain. The V and J ends lost 0 bases and 3 bases respectively, with 12 bases between them. This CDR3 is 15 amino acids long. In germline, CDR1 is SGHRS, CDR2 YFSETQ. CDR3 sequence (DNA): TGCGCCAGCAGCTTGGGGCATACCGGGGACACTGAAGCTTTCTTT. It encodes CASSLGHTGDTEAFF. The entire variable domain, with the rest obtained from reference TRBV5-1 and TRBJ1-1, is as follows: KAGVTQTPRYLIKTRGQQVTLSCSPISGHRSVSWYQQTPGQGLQFLFEYFSETQRNKGNFPGRFSGRQFSNSRSEMNVSTLELGDSALYLCASSLGHTGDTEAFFGQGTRLTVV.